One and the same sample provided the 18 T cell receptor beta chains below, sequenced in a study of cytomegalovirus exposure and HLA in healthy donors. PCR employed 60 Vbeta and 13 Jbeta primers. The table came from immunoSEQ multiplex PCR; TCRdb's copy has only in-frame clones and leaves some out. This table holds 35,000 to 40,000 clones, about 66% found once. The sequenced sample was PBMCs. The receptor source for this set is a man aged 50-60 years in good health and CMV-seropositive.

V is TRBV27 and J is TRBJ1-5; 7 nucleotides match TRBD1. The CDR3 consists of 13 residues. The germline V gene has CDR1 MNHEY and CDR2 SMNVEV (reference sequence). V shed 1 base, J shed 6 bases, and the junction held 0 bases outside the gene matches. CDR3 nucleotides: TGTGCCAGCAGTTTATACAGGGGTCAGCCCCAGCATTTT. Translating it yields CASSLYRGQPQHF.

This clone was detected a few times. The chain joins TRBV19 to TRBJ1-3, with D maybe TRBD1 (6 bases). Germline V gene lookup returns CDR1 LNHDA and CDR2 SQIVND (reference sequence). CDR3 length: 13 amino acids. The germline V and J ends were trimmed by 5 bases and 4 bases, with 9 bases remaining between them. The CDR3 bases are TGTGCCAGTAGTGCCGGACAGGGAAACACCATATATTTT. It encodes CASSAGQGNTIYF.

There are a few counts of this clone. This chain uses TRBV5-6 with TRBJ1-5; TRBD1 matches at 8 bases. CDR3 length: 15 residues. V trimming: 0 bases; J trimming: 5 bases; junction bases outside the gene matches: 4. Germline CDR1 SGHDT, CDR2 YYEEEE. CDR3 sequence (DNA): TGTGCCAGCAGCTTGGGGGGACAGGAGTATCAGCCCCAGCATTTT. This encodes CASSLGGQEYQPQHF.

V usage is TRBV10-3 and J usage is TRBJ2-7; 8 bases are a match to TRBD2. V was pared by 10 bases and J by 7 bases, with 15 bases of the junction left unmatched. The CDR3 is made up of 14 amino acids. Looked up from germline, CDR1 is ENHRY and CDR2 is SYGVKD. DNA for the CDR3: TGTGCCACCAAATACCGGGAGGGGGATAGGGAGCAGTACTTC. Translation: CATKYREGDREQYF.

V and J are TRBV5-1 and TRBJ2-3; 7 bases map to TRBD1. V gave up 4 bases and J gave up 4 bases; unmatched junction bases: 6. Germline CDR1 is SGHRS and CDR2 is YFSETQ. CDR3 size: 14 residues. CDR3 amino acids: CASSQTGSPDTQYF. In DNA form, the CDR3 reads TGCGCCAGCAGCCAGACAGGGAGCCCAGATACGCAGTATTTT.

The chain combines TRBV7-2 with TRBJ1-2; D gene uncertain. CDR3 size: 11 residues. Germline CDR1 SGHTA, CDR2 FQGNSA. V was shortened by 5 bases and J by 4 bases, with 5 bases between the two germline ends. The CDR3: CASSMSYGYTF. The CDR3 region has the DNA TGTGCCAGCAGCATGAGCTATGGCTACACCTTC.

A few counts support this clone. The chain has TRBV28 and TRBJ1-2, with a tentative D call TRBD1 (5 bases). Germline values: CDR1 MDHEN, CDR2 SYDVKM. The CDR3 runs 14 residues. Trimming removed 2 bases at V and 8 bases at J, with 15 bases between. CDR3 sequence (DNA): TGTGCCAGCAGTTTAGTGGCAGGGCTTGGGGGCTACACCTTC. Its translation is CASSLVAGLGGYTF.

The CDR3 reads CASSLNWTGRSYEQYF. CDR3 DNA sequence: TGTGCCAGCAGCTTAAATTGGACAGGAAGGTCCTACGAGCAGTACTTC. The chain joins TRBV11-3 to TRBJ2-7; TRBD1 matches at 7 bases. This CDR3 has 16 amino acids. The trim removed 2 bases at V and 1 base at J, leaving 8 bases unmatched. Germline CDR1 and CDR2: SGHNT and YENEEA. Using reference TRBV11-3 and TRBJ2-7 for the parts outside the CDR3, the full variable domain is EAGVVQSPRYKIIEKKQPVAFWCNPISGHNTLYWYLQNLGQGPELLIRYENEEAVDDSQLPKDRFSAERLKGVDSTLKIQPAELGDSAVYLCASSLNWTGRSYEQYFGPGTRLTVT.

This sequence joins TRBV4-1 and TRBJ1-5; TRBD1 might be the D (6 bases). The CDR3 has 11 amino acids. Trimming cost V 9 bases and J 12 bases, with 15 bases left between them. Germline V gives CDR1 MGHRA, CDR2 YSYEKL. CDR3 amino acids: CARLTGPVQHF. CDR3 DNA sequence: TGCGCCAGGCTGACAGGCCCAGTCCAGCATTTT.

J is TRBJ2-2 and V is TRBV11-2; a possible D gene is TRBD1 (5 bases). V lost 1 base and J 4 bases, leaving 13 bases between the germline ends. The CDR3 is made up of 16 amino acids. Germline V gene data show CDR1 as SGHAT and CDR2 as FQNNGV. The CDR3 protein is CASSLVGAVGTGELFF. CDR3 nucleotide sequence: TGTGCCAGCAGCTTAGTAGGGGCGGTGGGCACCGGGGAGCTGTTTTTT.

This clone was seen a single time. The rearrangement joins TRBV18 to TRBJ2-6; D call uncertain. The CDR3 sequence is 16 residues long. Germline V gene lookup returns CDR1 KGHSH and CDR2 LQKENI. V dropped 4 bases and J dropped 0 bases, with 10 bases sitting between them. CDR3 sequence: CASSRPVRSGANVLTF. CDR3 sequence (DNA): TGTGCCAGCTCACGGCCAGTCCGCTCTGGGGCCAACGTCCTGACTTTC.

This clone was observed a handful of times. V usage is TRBV5-1 and J usage is TRBJ1-5; possibly TRBD1 for D (6 bases). CDR1 and CDR2 from the germline V gene are SGHRS and YFSETQ. This CDR3 is built from 15 residues. V was clipped by 0 bases and J by 4 bases, with 11 bases between them. CDR3 amino acids: CASSLEGDSNQPQHF. The DNA of the CDR3 is TGCGCCAGCAGCTTGGAGGGGGATTCTAATCAGCCCCAGCATTTT.

The chain carries TRBV30 and TRBJ2-7; 13 bases are shared with TRBD2. The V gene's germline CDR1 is GTSNPN and CDR2 SVGIG (reference sequence). V was pared by 8 bases and J by 5 bases, with 6 bases of the junction left unmatched. The CDR3 sequence is 13 residues long. CDR3 sequence (DNA): TGTGCCCTGGGACTAGCGGGGACCCACGAGCAGTACTTC. Its translation is CALGLAGTHEQYF.

The V and J genes are TRBV10-1 and TRBJ2-5; possible D gene TRBD1, 5 bases. Germline CDR1 reads WNHNN; CDR2 reads SYGVQD (reference sequence). V was pared by 2 bases and J by 0 bases, with 7 bases between. The CDR3 consists of 14 residues. CDR3 bases: TGCGCCAGCAGTGAGATCAGGGACCAAGAGACCCAGTACTTC. This gives the protein CASSEIRDQETQYF.

V gene TRBV11-2 combines with J gene TRBJ1-2; 7 bases agree with TRBD1. V lost 0 bases to trimming and J lost 8 bases; unmatched junction nucleotides: 12. Per the germline V gene, CDR1 is SGHAT and CDR2 is FQNNGV. The CDR3 consists of 16 residues. Here the CDR3 DNA reads TGTGCCAGCAGCTTAGACGATACGACAGGGTCGAGAGGCTACACCTTC. As protein: CASSLDDTTGSRGYTF.

The V and J genes are TRBV6-5 and TRBJ1-1; 11 positions agree with TRBD1. The CDR3 consists of 14 residues. The J segment lost 6 bases and the V segment lost 4 bases, leaving 4 bases of the junction unmatched. Germline CDR1 reads MNHEY; CDR2 reads SVGAGI. CDR3 region: CASSFGTGGSEAFF. In nucleotides, the CDR3 is TGTGCCAGCAGTTTCGGGACAGGGGGATCTGAAGCTTTCTTT.

The chain has TRBV11-3 and TRBJ2-5, with D maybe TRBD1 (6 bases). Germline CDR1 and CDR2: SGHNT and YENEEA. V shed 2 bases and J shed 2 bases, with 12 bases lying between them. CDR3 length: 15 amino acids. The CDR3 nucleotides are TGTGCCAGCAGCTTATCGGGACATCAACAAGAGACCCAGTACTTC. Protein: CASSLSGHQQETQYF.

This clone was recorded only once. CDR3 loop: CASSLGGGDYGYTF. CDR3 bases: TGTGCCAGCAGCTTAGGTGGGGGCGACTATGGCTACACCTTC. V usage is TRBV7-9 and J usage is TRBJ1-2; weak D call: TRBD1 (6 bases). The CDR3 is 14 residues long. The germline V gene encodes CDR1 SEHNR and CDR2 FQNEAQ (reference sequence). V was cut by 1 base and J by 3 bases, with 9 bases left in between.